The T cell receptor beta chain described here comes from a study of blood T cell repertoires in COVID-19. The data were produced by immunoSEQ multiplex PCR, yet TCRdb's version contains in-frame clones alone and is incomplete. The table shows fewer than 250,000 clones, with roughly 85% occurring only once. The CDR3 loop spans 15 amino acids. The J segment lost 4 bases and the V segment lost 4 bases, leaving 8 bases of the junction unmatched. Looked up from germline, CDR1 is SEHNR and CDR2 is FQNEAQ (reference sequence). The sample was peripheral blood. The chain joins TRBV7-9 to TRBJ2-5; 8 bases fit TRBD2. The TCR comes from a man aged 35 to 55 with acute or convalescent COVID-19. The CDR3 DNA follows: TGTGCCAGCAGCTCCACACTCACTAGCGGAGAGACCCAGTACTTC. Translated: CASSSTLTSGETQYF.